This entry lists 23 T cell receptor beta chains sequenced from one sample in a study of identifying expanded T cells in peripheral blood. TCRdb's table, derived via immunoSEQ multiplex PCR, lists solely in-frame clones and lacks some. The repertoire includes roughly 96,000 clones, 88% of them detected once, and approximately 5.4% sits in the top ten. The material sequenced was blood. These receptors originate from a person aged 18-70 years in good health.

The chain uses TRBV6-5 and TRBJ1-4; no definite D call. The CDR3 extends over 14 amino acids. Germline V gene sequence: CDR1 MNHEY, CDR2 SVGAGI. The V gene lost 5 bases and the J gene lost 4 bases, with 11 bases spanning the gap. The CDR3 reads CASSRRSLNEKLFF. In nucleotides, the CDR3 is TGTGCCAGCAGTCGGAGATCCCTTAATGAAAAACTGTTTTTT.

This clone was counted once. The J gene is TRBJ2-7, the V gene TRBV27; TRBD2 matches 7 bases. The CDR3 totals 13 residues. Germline CDR1 and CDR2: MNHEY and SMNVEV (reference sequence). V lost 1 base and J lost 6; bases outside the gene matches: 3. The CDR3 protein is CASSLFGRTEQYF. The DNA for the CDR3 is TGTGCCAGCAGTTTATTCGGGAGGACCGAGCAGTACTTC.

J is TRBJ2-1 and V is TRBV30; D uncertain. V lost 0 bases and J lost 5, with 11 bases in between. The CDR3 sequence is 14 residues long. Germline assignment: CDR1 GTSNPN and CDR2 SVGIG (reference sequence). CDR3 region: CAWSVGVVDNEQFF. The CDR3 region has the DNA TGTGCCTGGAGTGTAGGAGTAGTGGACAATGAGCAGTTCTTC. Filled out from reference TRBV30 and TRBJ2-1, the complete variable domain reads SQTIHQWPATLVQPVGSPLSLECTVEGTSNPNLYWYRQAAGRGLQLLFYSVGIGQISSEVPQNLSASRPQDRQFILSSKKLLLSDSGFYLCAWSVGVVDNEQFFGPGTRLTVL.

This clone was seen only once. This chain joins TRBV13 and TRBJ1-1; D gene uncertain. The CDR3 length is 15 residues. In germline, CDR1 is PRHDT, CDR2 FYEKMQ (reference sequence). Trimming took 0 bases from V and 1 from J, leaving 9 bases between them. The CDR3 loop reads CASSLGFRQNTEAFF. The CDR3 bases are TGTGCCAGCAGCTTAGGTTTTCGACAGAACACTGAAGCTTTCTTT.

The genes are TRBV6-5 and TRBJ2-7; 8 bases fit TRBD1. The V gene's germline CDR1 is MNHEY and CDR2 SVGAGI. The J segment lost 9 bases and the V segment lost 5 bases, leaving 12 bases of the junction unmatched. The CDR3 has 14 amino acids. The CDR3 sequence is CASSTGTGGQRQYF. Here the CDR3 DNA reads TGTGCCAGCAGTACGGGGACAGGAGGCCAGAGGCAGTACTTC.

The rearrangement uses TRBV7-8 and TRBJ2-7; TRBD2 matches 9 bases. The germline V gene has CDR1 SGHVS and CDR2 FQNEAQ. V gave up 1 base and J gave up 3 bases; unmatched junction bases: 4. The CDR3 extends over 15 amino acids. In DNA, the CDR3 is TGTGCCAGCAGCTTAGTTTTAGCGGGGGACTACGAGCAGTACTTC. Translating it yields CASSLVLAGDYEQYF.

The rearrangement links TRBV4-1 to TRBJ2-5, with 8 bases lining up with TRBD1. Trimming removed 3 bases from V and 0 bases from J; junction bases left unmatched: 3. This CDR3 comprises 15 residues. Germline loops: CDR1 MGHRA, CDR2 YSYEKL. CDR3 sequence reads: CASSHGDRYQETQYF. The CDR3 DNA follows: TGCGCCAGCAGCCATGGGGACAGGTACCAAGAGACCCAGTACTTC.

The chain is built from TRBV5-4 and TRBJ1-3, with a possible D match to TRBD1 (6 bases). The length of the CDR3 is 16 residues. Looked up from germline, CDR1 is SGHNT and CDR2 is YYREEE (reference sequence). V was cut by 2 bases and J by 0 bases, with 12 bases left in between. Written as DNA, the CDR3 is TGTGCCAGCAGCTTCGGACAGCCTCTCTCTGGAAACACCATATATTTT. Amino acid sequence: CASSFGQPLSGNTIYF.

The chain joins TRBV4-3 to TRBJ2-5; maybe TRBD2 (5 bases). The CDR3 length is 13 residues. V shed 4 bases and J shed 5 bases, with 11 bases lying between them. Germline V gene lookup returns CDR1 LGHNA and CDR2 YSLEER. Written as DNA, the CDR3 is TGCGCCAGCAGCCCGGGTAGCGATGAGACCCAGTACTTC. The encoded protein is CASSPGSDETQYF.

V gene TRBV5-1 combines with J gene TRBJ1-2; 10 bases are shared with TRBD1. Unmatched junction bases numbered 11, after V lost 0 bases and J lost 6 bases. The CDR3 is 17 residues long. CDR1 SGHRS and CDR2 YFSETQ come from the germline V gene. This CDR3 reads CASSLGSSFGQGDGYTF. The DNA of the CDR3 is TGCGCCAGCAGCTTGGGGTCATCCTTTGGACAGGGGGATGGCTACACCTTC. Drawing the rest from reference TRBV5-1 and TRBJ1-2, the complete variable domain is KAGVTQTPRYLIKTRGQQVTLSCSPISGHRSVSWYQQTPGQGLQFLFEYFSETQRNKGNFPGRFSGRQFSNSRSEMNVSTLELGDSALYLCASSLGSSFGQGDGYTFGSGTRLTVV.

The rearrangement joins TRBV5-4 to TRBJ2-5; TRBD1 might be the D (6 bases). CDR1 and CDR2 from the germline V gene are SGHNT and YYREEE (reference sequence). This CDR3 is 14 amino acids long. The V end was cut by 4 bases, the J end by 3 bases, with 13 bases between. The CDR3 coding sequence is TGTGCCAGCAGCGCCCGGGACACCGAAGAGACCCAGTACTTC. Its protein product is CASSARDTEETQYF.

The chain has TRBV30 and TRBJ1-1; 7 nucleotides align to TRBD1. The CDR3 extends over 14 amino acids. Looked up from germline, CDR1 is GTSNPN and CDR2 is SVGIG (reference sequence). V lost 2 bases to trimming and J lost 6 bases; unmatched junction nucleotides: 9. In DNA, the CDR3 is TGTGCCTGGAGTCCAGGGGGGTGGCTGGCTGAAGCTTTCTTT. It specifies CAWSPGGWLAEAFF.

V gene TRBV5-1 combines with J gene TRBJ1-2; 9 bases agree with TRBD1. This CDR3 region has 14 residues. V gave up 3 bases and J gave up 9 bases; unmatched junction bases: 9. Looked up from germline, CDR1 is SGHRS and CDR2 is YFSETQ. This chain's CDR3 is CASSSETGGPRYTF. CDR3 nucleotides: TGCGCCAGCAGCTCCGAGACAGGGGGACCCCGCTACACCTTC.

The genes are TRBV5-1 and TRBJ2-3, with D maybe TRBD1 (5 bases). The CDR3 is made up of 14 amino acids. Germline V lookup: CDR1 SGHRS, CDR2 YFSETQ. V lost 0 bases, J lost 6 bases, and 11 bases lay in between. CDR3 bases: TGCGCCAGCAGCTTGGCCCAGGGTGATGATACGCAGTATTTT. This codes for CASSLAQGDDTQYF.

The chain uses TRBV6-5 and TRBJ2-7, with 9 bases identical to TRBD2. The CDR3 totals 14 residues. V was clipped by 3 bases and J by 3 bases; unmatched bases: 3. CDR1 and CDR2 from the germline V gene are MNHEY and SVGAGI. The DNA for the CDR3 is TGTGCCAGCAGTTATTCAGCGGGAGGCTACGAGCAGTACTTC. As protein: CASSYSAGGYEQYF.

J is TRBJ2-7 and V is TRBV19, with TRBD2 matching over 7 bases. Germline trimming cut 5 bases from V and 3 bases from J; bases unmatched to any gene: 10. The CDR3 covers 15 residues. Germline V lookup: CDR1 LNHDA, CDR2 SQIVND (reference sequence). This chain's CDR3 is CASSPPGRDRYEQYF. As DNA, the CDR3 is TGTGCCAGTAGTCCCCCGGGGAGGGACCGCTACGAGCAGTACTTC.

V gene TRBV7-3 combines with J gene TRBJ2-1; 9 positions agree with TRBD2. The CDR3 runs 18 residues. CDR1 SGHTA and CDR2 FQGTGA come from the germline V gene. V shed 5 bases and J 4 bases; nucleotides not matched to a gene: 15. CDR3 DNA: TGTGCCAGCAGCCTCACGCCCCTGGGACTAGCAGGGTACAATGAGCAGTTCTTC. This sequence encodes CASSLTPLGLAGYNEQFF.

The chain recombines TRBV12-5 with TRBJ1-3, with a tentative D call TRBD1 (6 bases). V lost 4 bases to trimming and J lost 8 bases, with 15 bases between them. CDR1 is LGHNT, CDR2 FRNRAP, per germline. This CDR3 is 14 amino acids long. The CDR3: CASGWGAALDTIYF. CDR3 bases: TGTGCTAGTGGTTGGGGGGCGGCCCTGGACACCATATATTTT.

The chain uses TRBV7-9 and TRBJ2-7; the D is unclear. The CDR3 totals 14 residues. V was shortened by 2 bases and J by 1 base, with 9 bases between the two germline ends. Germline CDR1 reads SEHNR; CDR2 reads FQNEAQ (reference sequence). The DNA of the CDR3 is TGTGCCAGCAGCTTATCCCCCAATTCCTACGAGCAGTACTTC. Its protein product is CASSLSPNSYEQYF.

The genes are TRBV15 and TRBJ2-1, with D maybe TRBD2 (5 bases). The germline CDR1 and CDR2 sequences are LNHNV and YYDKDF (reference sequence). V dropped 1 base and J dropped 8 bases, with 24 bases sitting between them. This CDR3 contains 18 residues. The CDR3 nucleotides read TGTGCCACCAGCAGAGGTATGAACGGGATCCAGGATAAACATGAGCAGTTCTTC. Encoded protein: CATSRGMNGIQDKHEQFF.

The chain carries TRBV15 and TRBJ1-5; D possibly corresponds to TRBD1 (5 bases). Germline CDR1 reads LNHNV; CDR2 reads YYDKDF (reference sequence). The CDR3 totals 18 residues. V was shortened by 4 bases and J by 2 bases, with 21 bases between the two germline ends. The CDR3 reads CATSTDAQGSIRNQPQHF. CDR3 nucleotides: TGTGCCACCAGCACTGACGCTCAGGGTAGCATTCGCAATCAGCCCCAGCATTTT. The full variable domain, its missing parts supplied by reference TRBV15 and TRBJ1-5, is DAMVIQNPRYQVTQFGKPVTLSCSQTLNHNVMYWYQQKSSQAPKLLFHYYDKDFNNEADTPDNFQSRRPNTSFCFLDIRSPGLGDTAMYLCATSTDAQGSIRNQPQHFGDGTRLSIL.

The genes are TRBV27 and TRBJ1-5; D unclear. This CDR3 is 12 amino acids long. V was trimmed by 3 bases and J by 6 bases, leaving 6 bases between them. Germline V gene lookup returns CDR1 MNHEY and CDR2 SMNVEV (reference sequence). The CDR3 bases are TGTGCCAGCAGTTTTACGGGTCAGCCCCAGCATTTT. Encoded protein: CASSFTGQPQHF.

The rearrangement links TRBV27 to TRBJ1-2, with no clear D. This CDR3 has 12 residues. Germline V gene lookup returns CDR1 MNHEY and CDR2 SMNVEV (reference sequence). V was cut by 4 bases and J by 2 bases, with 5 bases left in between. The CDR3 spells CASSSGNYGYTF. The CDR3 DNA is TGTGCCAGCAGTTCCGGGAACTATGGCTACACCTTC.